Listed below are T cell receptor beta chains from one sample, sequenced in a study of radiation and T cells in renal cell carcinoma. TCRdb's table, derived via immunoSEQ multiplex PCR, lists solely in-frame clones and lacks some. The sample holds about 130,000 clones; about 81% are singletons and the top ten take under 6.5%. Sequenced material: blood, taken from a patient whose treatment included radiotherapy and nephrectomy. These receptors all come from a man over 45 with renal cell carcinoma. Each CDR3 is given with its conserved first and last residue. A D gene is named only where the DNA matches it firmly. Size tells how often a clone was seen (once, few, many) or the class of an expanded clone, and some rows leave it out.

TRBJ1-1	TRBD1	16	-	TRBV29-1	CSAGGTGGGLGTEAFF	TGCAGCGCCGGAGGGACAGGGGGCGGCTTAGGGACTGAAGCTTTCTTT
TRBJ2-1	-	14	-	TRBV18	CASSPPPGGDEQFF	TGTGCCAGCTCACCACCGCCAGGAGGGGATGAGCAGTTCTTC
TRBJ2-1	TRBD2	18	-	TRBV7-3	CASSPTPPGTSGNNEQFF	TGTGCCAGCAGCCCCACTCCACCCGGGACTAGCGGAAACAATGAGCAGTTCTTC
TRBJ1-1	-	15	once	TRBV5-1	CASSLIGGVNTEAFF	TGCGCCAGCAGCTTGATAGGGGGGGTGAACACTGAAGCTTTCTTT
TRBJ2-7	-	15	few	TRBV9	CASSHLRAGLSEQYF	TGTGCCAGCAGCCACCTCCGGGCGGGGCTCTCCGAGCAGTACTTC
TRBJ2-7	-	14	few	TRBV2	CASSVGALVYEQYF	TGTGCCAGCAGTGTTGGGGCCCTCGTCTACGAGCAGTACTTC
TRBJ1-5	-	14	-	TRBV2	CASSADGFNQPQHF	TGTGCCAGCAGTGCGGACGGATTCAATCAGCCCCAGCATTTT
TRBJ2-2	-	13	-	TRBV10-3	CAITTQNTGELFF	TGTGCCATCACTACACAGAACACCGGGGAGCTGTTTTTT
TRBJ1-2	-	12	-	TRBV25-1	CASSESDYGYTF	TGTGCCAGCAGTGAATCCGACTATGGCTACACCTTC
TRBJ1-4	-	14	-	TRBV11-2	CASSLGHNNEKLFF	TGTGCCAGCAGCTTAGGCCACAATAATGAAAAACTGTTTTTT
TRBJ1-2	-	13	-	TRBV28	CASSLKGRYGYTF	TGTGCCAGCAGTTTGAAGGGGCGCTATGGCTACACCTTC
TRBJ2-5	TRBD2	18	-	TRBV14	CASSQRGTSGRNQETQYF	TGTGCCAGCAGCCAACGAGGGACTAGCGGGAGGAACCAAGAGACCCAGTACTTC
TRBJ1-5	-	14	few	TRBV5-8	CASSLPYANQPQHF	TGTGCCAGCAGCTTGCCCTACGCCAATCAGCCCCAGCATTTT
TRBJ2-5	-	14	-	TRBV5-4	CASSFWTAQETQYF	TGTGCCAGCAGCTTTTGGACAGCCCAAGAGACCCAGTACTTC
TRBJ2-2	TRBD2	18	once	TRBV25-1	CASSVTPGLAGGTGELFF	TGTGCCAGCAGTGTTACCCCGGGACTAGCGGGGGGAACCGGGGAGCTGTTTTTT
TRBJ2-5	-	16	few	TRBV11-1	CASSPHQVGGLETQYF	TGTGCCAGCAGCCCTCATCAGGTCGGGGGGCTGGAGACCCAGTACTTC
TRBJ2-1	TRBD2	13	-	TRBV5-1	CASSFTSGGAPFF	TGCGCCAGCAGCTTTACTAGCGGGGGGGCCCCGTTCTTC
TRBJ2-2	-	15	-	TRBV27	CASRAGTTNTGELFF	TGTGCCAGCAGAGCCGGGACAACGAACACCGGGGAGCTGTTTTTT
TRBJ1-6	TRBD1	15	-	TRBV30	CAWGPGGRDNSPLHF	TGTGCCTGGGGCCCAGGGGGAAGGGACAATTCACCCCTCCACTTT
TRBJ2-3	TRBD1	15	-	TRBV2	CASSEARGRGDTQYF	TGTGCCAGCAGTGAAGCCAGGGGGCGCGGAGATACGCAGTATTTT
TRBJ2-1	TRBD2	16	-	TRBV9	CASSGEGWTSQSRQFF	TGTGCCAGCAGCGGTGAGGGATGGACTAGCCAGTCGAGGCAGTTCTTC
TRBJ2-7	-	11	-	TRBV6-5	CASSVTGEQYF	TGTGCCAGCAGTGTAACAGGCGAGCAGTACTTC
TRBJ2-1	TRBD1	16	-	TRBV9	CASSVAGTGTGNEQFF	TGTGCCAGCAGCGTAGCTGGGACCGGGACAGGGAATGAGCAGTTCTTC
TRBJ1-2	-	14	-	TRBV29-1	CSVARDIQSTGYTF	TGCAGCGTTGCCCGGGACATTCAATCTACTGGCTACACCTTC
TRBJ1-1	-	13	-	TRBV5-1	CASSSGANTEAFF	TGCGCCAGCAGCTCCGGGGCGAACACTGAAGCTTTCTTT
TRBJ1-1	-	14	-	TRBV9	CASSVIGGTTEAFF	TGTGCCAGCAGCGTAATTGGGGGAACAACTGAAGCTTTCTTT
TRBJ2-5	TRBD1	14	-	TRBV18	CASSPSGQRETQYF	TGTGCCAGCTCACCTTCGGGACAGAGAGAGACCCAGTACTTC
TRBJ1-2	-	16	-	TRBV7-9	CASSPGKGNILYGYTF	TGTGCCAGCAGCCCAGGGAAGGGGAACATCCTCTATGGCTACACCTTC
TRBJ2-7	TRBD2	14	-	TRBV4-2	CASSQLGGGSEQYF	TGTGCCAGCAGCCAATTGGGGGGGGGTTCCGAGCAGTACTTC
TRBJ2-2	-	15	-	TRBV6-5	CASSMNTLNTGELFF	TGTGCCAGCAGCATGAATACTCTGAACACCGGGGAGCTGTTTTTT
TRBJ2-7	-	14	few	TRBV18	CASSPSSAPYEQYF	TGTGCCAGCTCACCCTCCAGCGCACCCTACGAGCAGTACTTC
TRBJ1-2	TRBD1	15	once	TRBV6-5	CASSSRDRANYGYTF	TGTGCCAGCAGTTCCCGGGACAGGGCTAACTATGGCTACACCTTC
TRBJ1-5	-	14	once	TRBV19	CASSFQGGNQPQHF	TGTGCCAGTAGTTTCCAGGGAGGCAATCAGCCCCAGCATTTT
TRBJ2-1	TRBD1	14	-	TRBV7-9	CASSLGQPYNEQFF	TGTGCCAGCAGCTTGGGACAGCCCTACAATGAGCAGTTCTTC
TRBJ2-2	-	15	-	TRBV18	CASSRRPPGTGELFF	TGTGCCAGCTCACGACGGCCGCCGGGCACCGGGGAGCTGTTTTTT
TRBJ2-1	-	14	-	TRBV10-1	CASSESPFSSEQFF	TGCGCCAGCAGTGAGTCCCCGTTTAGTAGTGAGCAGTTCTTC